This TCR beta chain originates from a study of shared clonotypes between healthy human individuals. For the study at large: Each donor contributed plates that comprised three CD4 naive, three CD4 memory, two CD8 naive and one CD8 memory.

Germline CDR1 SEHNR, CDR2 FQNEAQ (reference sequence). The V end was cut by 2 bases, the J end by 5 bases, with 9 bases between. The CDR3 has 13 amino acids. Genomic DNA per cell subset filled all wells of several immunoSEQ plates. Measured with immunoSEQ multiplex PCR; TCRdb has only the in-frame clones, and not every one. This table has about 1.1 million clones, 75% to 85% appearing once. V gene TRBV7-9 combines with J gene TRBJ2-5, with a tentative D call TRBD2 (5 bases). This receptor was identified in a man aged 18 to 35 in good health. Some clones in this sample may be carry-over from other donors' samples. Sequencing used memory CD4+ T cells from PBMCs. Regarding subset: CD45RA-negative fraction. The CDR3 DNA reads TGTGCCAGCAGCTTAACCGGGAAGGAGACCCAGTACTTC. Amino acids: CASSLTGKETQYF.